Listed below are T cell receptor beta chains from one sample, sequenced in a study of shared clonotypes between healthy human individuals. Repertoires were generated with immunoSEQ multiplex PCR, while TCRdb's copy carries only in-frame clones and drops some. The sample records around 1.6 million clones, about 98% being singletons. Sequencing used naive CD4+ T cells sorted from blood. The receptor source for this set is a man between 25 and 39 years old in good health. CDR3s include the opening cysteine and the closing phenylalanine or tryptophan. Fields, in order: CDR3 protein, CDR3 DNA, V gene, J gene, clone size, D gene. D genes are given only for firm matches. Not every row has a clone size; where given, it reads once, few, many or a size class.

cdr3_aa: CASSSLAGQNTYEQYF
cdr3_nt: TGTGCCAGCAGTTCACTAGCGGGCCAGAACACCTACGAGCAGTACTTC
v_call: TRBV6-5
j_call: TRBJ2-7
clone_size: -
d_call: TRBD2

cdr3_aa: CASSFLAGDFYEQYF
cdr3_nt: TGTGCCAGCAGCTTCTTAGCGGGAGATTTCTACGAGCAGTACTTC
v_call: TRBV7-9
j_call: TRBJ2-7
clone_size: -
d_call: TRBD2

cdr3_aa: CASSLERLVAVPTLYEQYF
cdr3_nt: TGTGCCAGCAGCTTAGAGCGGCTAGTAGCAGTCCCCACCCTCTACGAGCAGTACTTC
v_call: TRBV11-2
j_call: TRBJ2-7
clone_size: -
d_call: -

cdr3_aa: CASSPRGSGGLREQYF
cdr3_nt: TGTGCCAGCTCACCTCGGGGTAGTGGGGGGCTTCGCGAGCAGTACTTC
v_call: TRBV18
j_call: TRBJ2-7
clone_size: -
d_call: -

cdr3_aa: CAIRGQESFYGYTF
cdr3_nt: TGTGCCATCAGAGGACAGGAATCTTTCTATGGCTACACCTTC
v_call: TRBV10-3
j_call: TRBJ1-2
clone_size: -
d_call: TRBD1

cdr3_aa: CASSYSRQGGWETQYF
cdr3_nt: TGTGCCAGCAGTTACTCTCGACAGGGGGGATGGGAGACCCAGTACTTC
v_call: TRBV6-5
j_call: TRBJ2-5
clone_size: once
d_call: TRBD1

cdr3_aa: CASSSRQNIGYTF
cdr3_nt: TGTGCCAGCAGCTCCAGACAGAATATCGGCTACACCTTC
v_call: TRBV11-1
j_call: TRBJ1-2
clone_size: -
d_call: -

cdr3_aa: CAWTRAIPYEQYF
cdr3_nt: TGTGCCTGGACCCGGGCGATCCCCTACGAGCAGTACTTC
v_call: TRBV30
j_call: TRBJ2-7
clone_size: -
d_call: -

cdr3_aa: CASSNQVDYEQYF
cdr3_nt: TGTGCCAGCAGCAACCAGGTAGATTACGAGCAGTACTTC
v_call: TRBV21-1
j_call: TRBJ2-7
clone_size: -
d_call: -

cdr3_aa: CASSPNPPIGLAGETQYF
cdr3_nt: TGTGCCAGCAGCCCAAACCCCCCGATCGGACTAGCGGGAGAGACCCAGTACTTC
v_call: TRBV9
j_call: TRBJ2-5
clone_size: -
d_call: TRBD2

cdr3_aa: CASSLSWTGGKGGGYTF
cdr3_nt: TGTGCCAGCAGTTTATCCTGGACAGGGGGCAAGGGGGGTGGCTACACCTTC
v_call: TRBV27
j_call: TRBJ1-2
clone_size: -
d_call: TRBD1

cdr3_aa: CAIYRRVGPYEQYF
cdr3_nt: TGTGCCATCTACAGGAGGGTCGGGCCCTACGAGCAGTACTTC
v_call: TRBV5-5
j_call: TRBJ2-7
clone_size: -
d_call: -

cdr3_aa: CASSLTSTGVLGNTIYF
cdr3_nt: TGCGCCAGCAGCTTGACCTCGACAGGGGTACTTGGAAACACCATATATTTT
v_call: TRBV5-1
j_call: TRBJ1-3
clone_size: -
d_call: TRBD1

cdr3_aa: CASSRNGGDTDTQYF
cdr3_nt: TGTGCCAGCAGCCGTAATGGAGGGGACACAGATACGCAGTATTTT
v_call: TRBV7-6
j_call: TRBJ2-3
clone_size: -
d_call: -

cdr3_aa: CASSPQWSSGANVLTF
cdr3_nt: TGTGCCAGCAGCCCACAGTGGAGCTCTGGGGCCAACGTCCTGACTTTC
v_call: TRBV5-6
j_call: TRBJ2-6
clone_size: -
d_call: -

cdr3_aa: CASSVGGGRGNEQFF
cdr3_nt: TGTGCCAGCAGCGTAGGCGGCGGGAGAGGCAATGAGCAGTTCTTC
v_call: TRBV9
j_call: TRBJ2-1
clone_size: -
d_call: TRBD2

cdr3_aa: CASSYGEGSYEQYF
cdr3_nt: TGTGCCAGCAGTTATGGCGAGGGCTCCTACGAGCAGTACTTC
v_call: TRBV6-6
j_call: TRBJ2-7
clone_size: -
d_call: -

cdr3_aa: CASSPESGAQETQYF
cdr3_nt: TGTGCTAGCAGCCCAGAATCGGGGGCGCAAGAGACCCAGTACTTC
v_call: TRBV7-7
j_call: TRBJ2-5
clone_size: -
d_call: -

cdr3_aa: CASSETVRGYEQYF
cdr3_nt: TGTGCCAGTAGCGAGACCGTGAGGGGCTACGAGCAGTACTTC
v_call: TRBV19
j_call: TRBJ2-7
clone_size: -
d_call: -